The rows below give T cell receptor beta chains drawn from one sample of a study of cytomegalovirus exposure and HLA in healthy donors. Profiled with immunoSEQ multiplex PCR; TCRdb holds only in-frame clones, not every one. The sample holds around 170,000 clones, around 80% seen once. The sequenced material came from PBMCs. The receptor source for this set is a male donor in good health and CMV-seronegative. CDR3s leave out the opening cysteine and the closing phenylalanine or tryptophan.

TRBJ1-5,12,TRBV10-2,ASSDGQDNQPQH
TRBJ2-7,13,TRBV11-1,ASSLTSGASYEQY
TRBJ2-2,20,TRBV4-3,ASSRKGAGTSGRSANTGELF
TRBJ1-5,13,TRBV7-2,ASSLGSGSNQPQH
TRBJ2-5,13,TRBV11-2,ASSSRVGVQETQY
TRBJ2-7,12,TRBV5-1,ASSLTSGTYEQY
TRBJ2-4,11,TRBV6-1,ASSATGASSQY
TRBJ1-2,12,TRBV15,ATSRDLNGNGYT
TRBJ1-1,8,TRBV30,AGETGEAF
TRBJ2-3,19,TRBV4-3,ASSQDIDLSPTEHITDTQY
TRBJ2-1,13,TRBV11-2,ASSRLAGGVNEQF
TRBJ2-7,12,TRBV28,ATRREFGPYEQY
TRBJ1-2,10,TRBV29-1,SVDDTQAGYT
TRBJ2-6,13,TRBV7-9,ASSRQGSGANVLT
TRBJ2-7,15,TRBV9,ASSSGLAGGGYYEQY
TRBJ1-2,15,TRBV28,ASSKLSGQGAFYGYT
TRBJ2-3,13,TRBV30,AWSVLGGGTDTQY
TRBJ2-3,18,TRBV7-3,ASSLKWGGLAGRSTDTQY
TRBJ1-2,12,TRBV5-5,ASTFGTANYGYT
TRBJ2-4,13,TRBV4-2,ASSPLGGAKNIQY
TRBJ2-1,16,TRBV4-3,ASSQDRWREGRVNEQF
TRBJ2-5,12,TRBV7-6,ASSLTGFQETQY
TRBJ2-7,13,TRBV7-6,ASSLVLGGRYEQY
TRBJ1-3,13,TRBV7-9,ASSGGQGNGDTIY
TRBJ2-2,12,TRBV27,ASGASGFTGELF
TRBJ1-1,12,TRBV19,ASSSQTGDTEAF
TRBJ2-5,11,TRBV19,ASSGTRGETQY
TRBJ2-2,11,TRBV28,ASSLWSTGELF
TRBJ2-3,13,TRBV7-9,ASSLDNRDADTQY
TRBJ2-7,11,TRBV7-2,ASSLGPGNEQY
TRBJ2-2,13,TRBV7-9,ASSLEQPNTGELF
TRBJ2-3,12,TRBV10-3,AIRTGAPPDTQY
TRBJ2-7,13,TRBV5-4,ASSFQGGPPYEQY
TRBJ1-5,15,TRBV2,ASSGFGGAPGNQPQH
TRBJ2-2,12,TRBV19,ASSIGTGAGELF
TRBJ1-3,14,TRBV10-1,ASSESALVSGNTIY
TRBJ1-1,15,TRBV5-1,ASSPGTGGPSGTEAF